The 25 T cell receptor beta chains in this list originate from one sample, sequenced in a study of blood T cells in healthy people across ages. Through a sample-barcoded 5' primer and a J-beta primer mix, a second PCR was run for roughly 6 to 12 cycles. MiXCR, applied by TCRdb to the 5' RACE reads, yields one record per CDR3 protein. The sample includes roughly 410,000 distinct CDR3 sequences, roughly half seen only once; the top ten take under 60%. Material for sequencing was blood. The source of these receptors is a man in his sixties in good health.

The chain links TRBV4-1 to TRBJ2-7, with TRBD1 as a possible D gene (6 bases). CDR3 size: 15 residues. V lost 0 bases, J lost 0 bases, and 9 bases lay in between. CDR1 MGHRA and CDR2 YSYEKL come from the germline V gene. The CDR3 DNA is TGCGCCAGCAGCCAAGACTTCAGGGGCTCCTACGAGCAGTACTTC. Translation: CASSQDFRGSYEQYF.

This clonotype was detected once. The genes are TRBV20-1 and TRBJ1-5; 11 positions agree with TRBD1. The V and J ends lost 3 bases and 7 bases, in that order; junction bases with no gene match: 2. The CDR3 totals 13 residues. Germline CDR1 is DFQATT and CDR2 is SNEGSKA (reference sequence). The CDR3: CSARDRGLQPQHF. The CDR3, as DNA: TGCAGTGCTAGGGACAGGGGGCTGCAGCCCCAGCATTTT.

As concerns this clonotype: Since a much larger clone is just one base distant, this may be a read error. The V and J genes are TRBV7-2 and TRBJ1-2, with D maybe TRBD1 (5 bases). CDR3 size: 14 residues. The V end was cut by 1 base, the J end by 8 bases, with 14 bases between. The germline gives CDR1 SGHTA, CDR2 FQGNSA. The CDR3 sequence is CASSLEHGAAGYTF. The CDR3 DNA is TGTGCCAGCAGCTTAGAGCATGGGGCGGCGGGCTACACCTTC.

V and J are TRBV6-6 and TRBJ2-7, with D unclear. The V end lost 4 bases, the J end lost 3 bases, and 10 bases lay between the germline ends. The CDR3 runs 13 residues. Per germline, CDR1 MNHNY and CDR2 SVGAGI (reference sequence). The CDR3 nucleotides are TGTGCCAGCAGTTTCCCGGGTCTCTACGAGCAGTACTTC. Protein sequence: CASSFPGLYEQYF.

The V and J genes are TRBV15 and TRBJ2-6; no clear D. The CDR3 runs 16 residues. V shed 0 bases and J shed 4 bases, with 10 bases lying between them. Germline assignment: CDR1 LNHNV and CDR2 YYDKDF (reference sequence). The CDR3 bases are TGTGCCACCAGCAGAGATTCGGGTGGCGGGGCCAACGTCCTGACTTTC. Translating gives CATSRDSGGGANVLTF.

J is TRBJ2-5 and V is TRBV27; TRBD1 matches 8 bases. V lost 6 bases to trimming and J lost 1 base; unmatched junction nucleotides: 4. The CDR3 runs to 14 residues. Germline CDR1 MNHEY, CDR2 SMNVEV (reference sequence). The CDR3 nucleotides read TGTGCCAGCAGACCGGGACAGGTCCAAGAGACCCAGTACTTC. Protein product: CASRPGQVQETQYF.

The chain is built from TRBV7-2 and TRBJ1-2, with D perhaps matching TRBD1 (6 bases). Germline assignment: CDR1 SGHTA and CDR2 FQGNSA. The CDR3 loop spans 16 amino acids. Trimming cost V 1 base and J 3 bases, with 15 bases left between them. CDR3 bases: TGTGCCAGCAGCTTAGACTACAGGGTTGTCGACTATGGCTACACCTTC. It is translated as CASSLDYRVVDYGYTF.

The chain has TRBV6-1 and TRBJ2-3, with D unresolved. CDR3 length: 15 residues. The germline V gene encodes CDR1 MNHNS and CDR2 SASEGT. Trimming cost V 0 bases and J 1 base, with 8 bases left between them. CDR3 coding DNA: TGTGCCAGCAGTGAAGCAGGAAGCCGCACAGATACGCAGTATTTT. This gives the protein CASSEAGSRTDTQYF.

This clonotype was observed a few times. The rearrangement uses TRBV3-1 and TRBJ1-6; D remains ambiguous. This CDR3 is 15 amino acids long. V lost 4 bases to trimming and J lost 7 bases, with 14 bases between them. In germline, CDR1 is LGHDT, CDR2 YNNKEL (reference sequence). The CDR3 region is CASSPRSPRNSPLHF. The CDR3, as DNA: TGTGCCAGCAGCCCACGGTCCCCGAGGAATTCACCCCTCCACTTT.

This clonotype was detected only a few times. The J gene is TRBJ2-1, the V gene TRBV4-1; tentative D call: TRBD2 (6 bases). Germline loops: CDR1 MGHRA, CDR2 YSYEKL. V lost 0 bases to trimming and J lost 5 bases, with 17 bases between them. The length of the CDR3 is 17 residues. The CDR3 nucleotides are TGCGCCAGCAGCCAAGATCGCGGAGGGTGGAGGGACAATGAGCAGTTCTTC. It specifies CASSQDRGGWRDNEQFF.

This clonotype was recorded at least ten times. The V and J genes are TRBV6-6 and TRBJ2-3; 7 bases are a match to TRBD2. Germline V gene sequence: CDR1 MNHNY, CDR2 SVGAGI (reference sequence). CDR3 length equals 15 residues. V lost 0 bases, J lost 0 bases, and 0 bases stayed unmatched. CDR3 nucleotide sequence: TGTGCCAGCAGTTACTCGGGACTAAGCACAGATACGCAGTATTTT. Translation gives CASSYSGLSTDTQYF.

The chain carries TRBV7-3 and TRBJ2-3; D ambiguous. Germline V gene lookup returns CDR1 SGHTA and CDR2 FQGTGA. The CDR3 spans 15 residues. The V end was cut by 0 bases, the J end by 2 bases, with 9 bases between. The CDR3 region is CASSLTVRTTDTQYF. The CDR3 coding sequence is TGTGCCAGCAGCTTAACGGTCCGGACCACAGATACGCAGTATTTT.

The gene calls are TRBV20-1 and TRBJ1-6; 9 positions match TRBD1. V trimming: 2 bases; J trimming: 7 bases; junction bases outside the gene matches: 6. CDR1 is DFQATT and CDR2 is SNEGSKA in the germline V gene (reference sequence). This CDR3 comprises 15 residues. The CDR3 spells CSARRAGTGNSPLHF. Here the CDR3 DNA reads TGCAGTGCTAGACGAGCCGGGACAGGGAATTCACCCCTCCACTTT.

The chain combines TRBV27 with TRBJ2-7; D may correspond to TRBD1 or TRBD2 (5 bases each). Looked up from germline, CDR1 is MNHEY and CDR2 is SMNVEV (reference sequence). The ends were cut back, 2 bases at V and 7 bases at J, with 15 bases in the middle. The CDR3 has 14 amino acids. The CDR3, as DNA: TGTGCCAGCAGTTTACTGGGACGGAGTGGGGAGCAGTACTTC. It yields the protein CASSLLGRSGEQYF.

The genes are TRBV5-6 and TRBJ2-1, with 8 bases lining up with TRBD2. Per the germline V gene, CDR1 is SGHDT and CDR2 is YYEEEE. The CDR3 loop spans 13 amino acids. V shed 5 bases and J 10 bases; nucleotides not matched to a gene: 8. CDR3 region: CASSRGGSGEQFF. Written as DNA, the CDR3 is TGTGCCAGCAGTCGGGGGGGTTCGGGGGAGCAGTTCTTC.

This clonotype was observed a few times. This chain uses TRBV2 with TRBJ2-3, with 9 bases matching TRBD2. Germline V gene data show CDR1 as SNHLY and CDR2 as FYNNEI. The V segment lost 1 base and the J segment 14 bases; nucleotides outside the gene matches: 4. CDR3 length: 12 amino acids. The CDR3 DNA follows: TGTGCCAGCAGTGAAGGGCTAGCGGGGCTGTATTTT. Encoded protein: CASSEGLAGLYF.

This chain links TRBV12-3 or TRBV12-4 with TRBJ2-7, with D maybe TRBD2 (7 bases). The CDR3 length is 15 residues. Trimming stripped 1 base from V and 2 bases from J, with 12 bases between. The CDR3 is CASSLGGGGPYEQYF. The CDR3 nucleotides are TGTGCCAGCAGTTTAGGCGGGGGCGGTCCCTACGAGCAGTACTTC.

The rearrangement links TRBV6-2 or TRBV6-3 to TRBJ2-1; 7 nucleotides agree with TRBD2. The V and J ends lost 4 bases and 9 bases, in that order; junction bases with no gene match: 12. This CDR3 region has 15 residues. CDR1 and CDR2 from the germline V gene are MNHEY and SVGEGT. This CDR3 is CASSLSSGASGEQFF. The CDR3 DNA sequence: TGTGCCAGCAGTTTGTCAAGCGGGGCAAGCGGTGAGCAGTTCTTC.

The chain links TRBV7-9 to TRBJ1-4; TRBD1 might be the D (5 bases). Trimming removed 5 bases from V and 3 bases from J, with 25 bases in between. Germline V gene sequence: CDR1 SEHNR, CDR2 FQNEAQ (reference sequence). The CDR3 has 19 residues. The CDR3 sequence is CASSQNRRGPAGSNEKLFF. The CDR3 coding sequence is TGTGCCAGCAGCCAAAATCGGAGAGGGCCCGCAGGGTCTAATGAAAAACTGTTTTTT.

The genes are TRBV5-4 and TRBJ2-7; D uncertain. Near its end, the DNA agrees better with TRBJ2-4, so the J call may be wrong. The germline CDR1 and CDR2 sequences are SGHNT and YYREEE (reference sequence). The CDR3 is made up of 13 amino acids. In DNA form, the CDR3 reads TGTGCCACAGCCCTGAGTGCCAAAAACATTCAGTACTTC. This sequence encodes CATALSAKNIQYF.

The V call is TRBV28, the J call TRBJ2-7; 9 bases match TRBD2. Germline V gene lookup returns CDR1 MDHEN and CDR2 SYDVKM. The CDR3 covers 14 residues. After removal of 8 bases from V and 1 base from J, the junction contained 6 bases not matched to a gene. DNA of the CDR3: TGTGCCAGCCAAAGGGCGGGAGGGTCCTACGAGCAGTACTTC. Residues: CASQRAGGSYEQYF.

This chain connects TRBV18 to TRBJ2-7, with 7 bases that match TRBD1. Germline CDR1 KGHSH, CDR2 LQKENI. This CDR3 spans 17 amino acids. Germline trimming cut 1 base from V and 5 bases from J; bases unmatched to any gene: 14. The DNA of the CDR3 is TGTGCCAGCTCACCACTCCGATCGACAGGGCGCTCGGACGAGCAGTACTTC. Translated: CASSPLRSTGRSDEQYF.

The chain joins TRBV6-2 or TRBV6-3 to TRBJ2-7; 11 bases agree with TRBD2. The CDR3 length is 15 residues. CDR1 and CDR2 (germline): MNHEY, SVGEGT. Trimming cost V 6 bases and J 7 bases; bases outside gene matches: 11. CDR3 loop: CASSPGLAVDNEQYF. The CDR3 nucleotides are TGTGCCAGCAGCCCGGGACTAGCGGTCGACAATGAGCAGTACTTC.

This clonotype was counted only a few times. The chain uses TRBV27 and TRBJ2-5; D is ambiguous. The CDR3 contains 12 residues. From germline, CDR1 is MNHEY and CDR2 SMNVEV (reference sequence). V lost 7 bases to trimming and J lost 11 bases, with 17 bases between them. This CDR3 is CASISGHYEQYF. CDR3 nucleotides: TGTGCCAGCATATCGGGTCACTATGAGCAGTACTTC.

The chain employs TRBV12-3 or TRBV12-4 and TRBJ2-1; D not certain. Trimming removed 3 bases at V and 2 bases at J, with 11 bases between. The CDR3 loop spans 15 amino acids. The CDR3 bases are TGTGCCAGCAGTTTCCGAGACACGACCTACAATGAGCAGTTCTTC. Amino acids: CASSFRDTTYNEQFF.